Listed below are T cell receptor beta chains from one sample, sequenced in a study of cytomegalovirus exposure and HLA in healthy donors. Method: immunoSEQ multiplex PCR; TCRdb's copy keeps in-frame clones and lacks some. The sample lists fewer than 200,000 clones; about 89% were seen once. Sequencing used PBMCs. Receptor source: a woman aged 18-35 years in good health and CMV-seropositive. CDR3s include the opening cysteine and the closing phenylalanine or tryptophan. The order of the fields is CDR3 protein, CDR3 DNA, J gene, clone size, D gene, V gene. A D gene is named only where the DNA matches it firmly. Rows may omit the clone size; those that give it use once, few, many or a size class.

CDR3aa: CASSLGWGGRTQETQYF
CDR3nt: TGTGCCAGCAGCTTAGGGTGGGGCGGGAGGACGCAAGAGACCCAGTACTTC
j_gene: TRBJ2-5
abundance: -
d_gene: TRBD2
v_gene: TRBV11-2

CDR3aa: CASSLFTGITEAFF
CDR3nt: TGTGCCAGCAGTCTATTCACAGGGATCACTGAAGCTTTCTTT
j_gene: TRBJ1-1
abundance: -
d_gene: -
v_gene: TRBV6-5

CDR3aa: CASSSWTSGENEQFF
CDR3nt: TGTGCCAGCAGTTCCTGGACTAGCGGAGAGAATGAGCAGTTCTTC
j_gene: TRBJ2-1
abundance: -
d_gene: TRBD2
v_gene: TRBV28

CDR3aa: CASSFLNYGYTF
CDR3nt: TGTGCCAGCAGTTTCCTTAACTATGGCTACACCTTC
j_gene: TRBJ1-2
abundance: -
d_gene: -
v_gene: TRBV28

CDR3aa: CASSSAFGGTEAFF
CDR3nt: TGTGCCAGCAGTTCGGCCTTCGGAGGCACTGAAGCTTTCTTT
j_gene: TRBJ1-1
abundance: -
d_gene: -
v_gene: TRBV27

CDR3aa: CATSRGEGSNTGELFF
CDR3nt: TGTGCCACCAGCAGAGGTGAGGGTTCGAACACCGGGGAGCTGTTTTTT
j_gene: TRBJ2-2
abundance: -
d_gene: -
v_gene: TRBV15

CDR3aa: CASSLPVQLEQFF
CDR3nt: TGTGCCAGCAGCCTCCCGGTACAGCTTGAGCAGTTCTTC
j_gene: TRBJ2-1
abundance: -
d_gene: -
v_gene: TRBV28

CDR3aa: CASSFADRVNSPLHF
CDR3nt: TGTGCCAGCAGTTTCGCGGACAGGGTAAATTCACCCCTCCACTTT
j_gene: TRBJ1-6
abundance: -
d_gene: TRBD1
v_gene: TRBV27

CDR3aa: CASSSYARGPLGANVLTF
CDR3nt: TGTGCCAGCAGCTCTTATGCTAGGGGTCCCCTCGGGGCCAACGTCCTGACTTTC
j_gene: TRBJ2-6
abundance: -
d_gene: -
v_gene: TRBV7-8

CDR3aa: CASSPPGADTQYF
CDR3nt: TGTGCCAGCAGCCCACCGGGGGCAGATACGCAGTATTTT
j_gene: TRBJ2-3
abundance: -
d_gene: -
v_gene: TRBV7-2

CDR3aa: CATSRGLMTGYGYTF
CDR3nt: TGTGCCACCAGCCGGGGACTTATGACAGGGTATGGCTACACCTTC
j_gene: TRBJ1-2
abundance: -
d_gene: TRBD1
v_gene: TRBV15

CDR3aa: CASSLAGTRSYEQYF
CDR3nt: TGTGCCAGCAGCTTAGCCGGGACAAGGTCCTACGAGCAGTACTTC
j_gene: TRBJ2-7
abundance: once
d_gene: -
v_gene: TRBV7-2

CDR3aa: CASSIEAGRTYEQYF
CDR3nt: TGTGCCAGTAGTATCGAGGCAGGGCGGACCTACGAGCAGTACTTC
j_gene: TRBJ2-7
abundance: -
d_gene: -
v_gene: TRBV19

CDR3aa: CASSLIASGGRETQYF
CDR3nt: TGTGCCAGCAGTTTAATAGCTAGCGGGGGTCGGGAGACCCAGTACTTC
j_gene: TRBJ2-5
abundance: -
d_gene: TRBD2
v_gene: TRBV28

CDR3aa: CASRQTGGGEKLFF
CDR3nt: TGTGCCAGCAGACAAACAGGGGGCGGCGAAAAACTGTTTTTT
j_gene: TRBJ1-4
abundance: -
d_gene: TRBD1
v_gene: TRBV6-6

CDR3aa: CASSHLTSTDTQYF
CDR3nt: TGTGCCAGTAGCCACTTGACTAGCACAGATACGCAGTATTTT
j_gene: TRBJ2-3
abundance: -
d_gene: -
v_gene: TRBV19

CDR3aa: CASSPQYRDKETQYF
CDR3nt: TGTGCCAGCAGCCCCCAATACCGGGACAAAGAGACCCAGTACTTC
j_gene: TRBJ2-5
abundance: -
d_gene: -
v_gene: TRBV5-4

CDR3aa: CASGAGSGGANNEQFF
CDR3nt: TGTGCCAGCGGCGCGGGGAGCGGGGGCGCCAACAATGAGCAGTTCTTC
j_gene: TRBJ2-1
abundance: -
d_gene: TRBD2
v_gene: TRBV11-2

CDR3aa: CASSFTGTEETQYF
CDR3nt: TGTGCCAGCAGCTTTACCGGGACAGAAGAGACCCAGTACTTC
j_gene: TRBJ2-5
abundance: -
d_gene: TRBD1
v_gene: TRBV11-2

CDR3aa: CASSLVPSGSRNEQFF
CDR3nt: TGTGCCAGCAGCTTAGTTCCTAGCGGGAGTAGGAATGAGCAGTTCTTC
j_gene: TRBJ2-1
abundance: -
d_gene: TRBD2
v_gene: TRBV7-6

CDR3aa: CATSRDVWGGGYTF
CDR3nt: TGTGCCACCAGCAGAGATGTTTGGGGCGGAGGCTACACCTTC
j_gene: TRBJ1-2
abundance: -
d_gene: -
v_gene: TRBV15

CDR3aa: CASSRTSGRPHEQFF
CDR3nt: TGTGCCAGCAGCCGGACTAGCGGGAGACCCCATGAGCAGTTCTTC
j_gene: TRBJ2-1
abundance: -
d_gene: TRBD2
v_gene: TRBV11-2

CDR3aa: CASSQVGQDGHGYTF
CDR3nt: TGTGCCAGCAGCCAAGTCGGACAGGACGGACATGGCTACACCTTC
j_gene: TRBJ1-2
abundance: -
d_gene: TRBD1
v_gene: TRBV14

CDR3aa: CASSYRGPRGYTF
CDR3nt: TGTGCCAGCAGCTACAGGGGGCCGAGGGGCTACACCTTC
j_gene: TRBJ1-2
abundance: -
d_gene: TRBD1
v_gene: TRBV6-5

CDR3aa: CASSPGLNTEAFF
CDR3nt: TGTGCCAGCTCACCAGGGCTGAACACTGAAGCTTTCTTT
j_gene: TRBJ1-1
abundance: -
d_gene: -
v_gene: TRBV18

CDR3aa: CATSREGPNEKLFF
CDR3nt: TGTGCCACGTCGCGGGAGGGACCAAATGAAAAACTGTTTTTT
j_gene: TRBJ1-4
abundance: -
d_gene: -
v_gene: TRBV15

CDR3aa: CASSSPTGIQNYGYTF
CDR3nt: TGTGCCAGCAGCTCCCCAACAGGGATACAAAACTATGGCTACACCTTC
j_gene: TRBJ1-2
abundance: -
d_gene: -
v_gene: TRBV7-9

CDR3aa: CASSVPSGGASYNEQFF
CDR3nt: TGTGCCAGCAGTGTGCCTAGCGGGGGGGCCTCCTACAATGAGCAGTTCTTC
j_gene: TRBJ2-1
abundance: -
d_gene: TRBD2
v_gene: TRBV2

CDR3aa: CSATSGGYNEQFF
CDR3nt: TGCAGCGCGACTAGCGGGGGATACAATGAGCAGTTCTTC
j_gene: TRBJ2-1
abundance: -
d_gene: TRBD2
v_gene: TRBV29-1

CDR3aa: CASSLTMGHLSYEQYF
CDR3nt: TGCGCCAGCAGCCTGACAATGGGACACCTCTCCTACGAGCAGTACTTC
j_gene: TRBJ2-7
abundance: -
d_gene: -
v_gene: TRBV4-3

CDR3aa: CASSQGIFSGRTDTQYF
CDR3nt: TGCGCCAGCAGCCAAGGGATATTTAGCGGGAGGACAGATACGCAGTATTTT
j_gene: TRBJ2-3
abundance: few
d_gene: TRBD2
v_gene: TRBV4-1

CDR3aa: CASSLAEAPYNEQFF
CDR3nt: TGTGCCAGCAGCTTAGCGGAGGCTCCCTACAATGAGCAGTTCTTC
j_gene: TRBJ2-1
abundance: -
d_gene: -
v_gene: TRBV7-8

CDR3aa: CASSLGLAGGPSTDTQYF
CDR3nt: TGCGCCAGCAGCTTGGGGCTAGCGGGGGGGCCTAGCACAGATACGCAGTATTTT
j_gene: TRBJ2-3
abundance: -
d_gene: TRBD2
v_gene: TRBV5-1

CDR3aa: CASSQAPGTLSSYEQYF
CDR3nt: TGCGCCAGCAGTCAAGCGCCCGGGACTCTGAGCTCCTACGAGCAGTACTTC
j_gene: TRBJ2-7
abundance: -
d_gene: -
v_gene: TRBV23-1

CDR3aa: CASSLPLAGTYNEQFF
CDR3nt: TGTGCCAGCAGCTTACCACTAGCGGGGACTTACAATGAGCAGTTCTTC
j_gene: TRBJ2-1
abundance: -
d_gene: TRBD2
v_gene: TRBV11-2

CDR3aa: CATATGYEQYF
CDR3nt: TGTGCCACTGCAACGGGGTACGAGCAGTACTTC
j_gene: TRBJ2-7
abundance: -
d_gene: -
v_gene: TRBV10-3

CDR3aa: CAISADRGAQGWNEQFF
CDR3nt: TGTGCCATCAGTGCGGACAGGGGGGCCCAAGGCTGGAATGAGCAGTTCTTC
j_gene: TRBJ2-1
abundance: -
d_gene: TRBD1
v_gene: TRBV10-3

CDR3aa: CASSTGQGDVEPQHF
CDR3nt: TGTGCCAGCAGCACTGGACAGGGTGATGTTGAGCCCCAGCATTTT
j_gene: TRBJ1-5
abundance: once
d_gene: TRBD1
v_gene: TRBV9

CDR3aa: CASSLGDSPYGYTF
CDR3nt: TGTGCCAGCAGCTTGGGGGACAGTCCCTATGGCTACACCTTC
j_gene: TRBJ1-2
abundance: once
d_gene: TRBD1
v_gene: TRBV5-4

CDR3aa: CASSGQGKGYYEQYF
CDR3nt: TGTGCCAGTAGTGGACAGGGAAAGGGATACTACGAGCAGTACTTC
j_gene: TRBJ2-7
abundance: -
d_gene: TRBD1
v_gene: TRBV19

CDR3aa: CASSLKDSAILNYGYTF
CDR3nt: TGCGCCAGCAGCTTGAAGGACAGCGCAATCCTAAACTATGGCTACACCTTC
j_gene: TRBJ1-2
abundance: -
d_gene: -
v_gene: TRBV5-1

CDR3aa: CATGGGRVDGANVLTF
CDR3nt: TGTGCCACGGGGGGTGGACGGGTGGATGGGGCCAACGTCCTGACTTTC
j_gene: TRBJ2-6
abundance: -
d_gene: -
v_gene: TRBV15

CDR3aa: CASSFPGASYEQYF
CDR3nt: TGTGCCAGCAGCTTTCCTGGGGCCTCCTACGAGCAGTACTTC
j_gene: TRBJ2-7
abundance: -
d_gene: -
v_gene: TRBV5-6

CDR3aa: CASSQDGEFGYTF
CDR3nt: TGTGCCAGCAGCCAAGACGGGGAATTTGGCTACACCTTC
j_gene: TRBJ1-2
abundance: -
d_gene: -
v_gene: TRBV4-2

CDR3aa: CASSLPGANTF
CDR3nt: TGTGCCAGCAGCTTACCTGGGGCCAACACCTTC
j_gene: TRBJ1-2
abundance: -
d_gene: -
v_gene: TRBV7-9

CDR3aa: CASNPGVGELFF
CDR3nt: TGTGCCAGCAATCCCGGGGTCGGGGAGCTGTTTTTT
j_gene: TRBJ2-2
abundance: -
d_gene: -
v_gene: TRBV28

CDR3aa: CASRPSGSRYNEQFF
CDR3nt: TGTGCCAGCAGACCAAGCGGGAGTCGGTACAATGAGCAGTTCTTC
j_gene: TRBJ2-1
abundance: -
d_gene: TRBD2
v_gene: TRBV6-5

CDR3aa: CASSQPLDRADNEKLFF
CDR3nt: TGCGCCAGCAGCCAACCGCTAGACAGGGCCGACAATGAAAAACTGTTTTTT
j_gene: TRBJ1-4
abundance: -
d_gene: TRBD1
v_gene: TRBV4-1

CDR3aa: CAWSGVSGGADPLGQFF
CDR3nt: TGTGCCTGGAGTGGGGTCAGCGGGGGGGCCGACCCTCTCGGGCAGTTCTTC
j_gene: TRBJ2-1
abundance: -
d_gene: TRBD2
v_gene: TRBV30

CDR3aa: CASSGTGSPPSSYEQYF
CDR3nt: TGTGCCAGCTCAGGAACGGGATCTCCCCCAAGCTCCTACGAGCAGTACTTC
j_gene: TRBJ2-7
abundance: -
d_gene: -
v_gene: TRBV18

CDR3aa: CASSQDRQSYGYTF
CDR3nt: TGCGCCAGCAGCCAAGATAGACAGTCTTATGGCTACACCTTC
j_gene: TRBJ1-2
abundance: -
d_gene: -
v_gene: TRBV4-3

CDR3aa: CASSLPGLAAGYEQYF
CDR3nt: TGTGCCAGCAGCTTACCGGGACTAGCGGCCGGATACGAGCAGTACTTC
j_gene: TRBJ2-7
abundance: once
d_gene: TRBD2
v_gene: TRBV5-6

CDR3aa: CASSEGEEADEQYF
CDR3nt: TGTGCCAGCAGTGAAGGGGAGGAGGCGGACGAGCAGTACTTC
j_gene: TRBJ2-7
abundance: -
d_gene: -
v_gene: TRBV2

CDR3aa: CASSLLGGTTEAFF
CDR3nt: TGCGCCAGCAGCTTGTTGGGAGGGACCACTGAAGCTTTCTTT
j_gene: TRBJ1-1
abundance: -
d_gene: -
v_gene: TRBV5-1

CDR3aa: CASSRVTPDYNEQFF
CDR3nt: TGCGCCAGCAGCCGTGTGACACCAGACTACAATGAGCAGTTCTTC
j_gene: TRBJ2-1
abundance: -
d_gene: -
v_gene: TRBV4-1

CDR3aa: CASSGGWEQETQYF
CDR3nt: TGTGCCAGCAGCGGCGGGTGGGAACAAGAGACCCAGTACTTC
j_gene: TRBJ2-5
abundance: few
d_gene: -
v_gene: TRBV4-2

CDR3aa: CASSLVHGGVVETQYF
CDR3nt: TGTGCCAGCAGCCTGGTGCATGGGGGGGTGGTAGAGACCCAGTACTTC
j_gene: TRBJ2-5
abundance: -
d_gene: TRBD2
v_gene: TRBV11-2